The 6 T cell receptor beta chains reported below all come from one sample, sequenced in a study of shared clonotypes between healthy human individuals. Sequenced by immunoSEQ multiplex PCR; TCRdb stores in-frame clones only, minus some. This repertoire shows about 1 million clones, about 80% found once; its top ten account for about 1.4%. The sample comprised memory CD4+ T cells sorted from blood. Regarding subset: CD45RA-negative fraction. These receptors all come from a young man in good health.

With regard to this clone: Within the sample, other DNA sequences also encode this same CDR3. V and J are TRBV27 and TRBJ1-1; D uncertain. Germline V gives CDR1 MNHEY, CDR2 SMNVEV (reference sequence). The CDR3 extends over 14 amino acids. Trimming stripped 3 bases from V and 0 bases from J, with 8 bases between. CDR3 bases: TGTGCCAGCAGTTTCCGACCTCTGAACACTGAAGCTTTCTTT. Its protein product is CASSFRPLNTEAFF.

The chain employs TRBV5-4 and TRBJ1-4, with a tentative D call TRBD1 (5 bases). Germline V gene sequence: CDR1 SGHNT, CDR2 YYREEE (reference sequence). The V end lost 4 bases, the J end lost 4 bases, and 14 bases lay between the germline ends. This CDR3 contains 15 residues. The CDR3 DNA reads as TGTGCCAGCAGCGGGGGGGGTCTAGGTAATGAAAAACTGTTTTTT. Its translation is CASSGGGLGNEKLFF.

The gene calls are TRBV6-6 and TRBJ2-5; D may be TRBD1 or TRBD2 (5 bases each). Trimming cost V 6 bases and J 0 bases, with 11 bases left between them. CDR1 and CDR2 (germline): MNHNY, SVGAGI (reference sequence). The CDR3 has 14 residues. The CDR3 region is CASSHGAYQETQYF. CDR3 sequence (DNA): TGTGCCAGCAGCCACGGGGCGTACCAAGAGACCCAGTACTTC.

On this clone: This sequence may be a read error, since a much larger clone differs from it by one base. This specimen includes other DNA sequences encoding the same CDR3. CDR3: CASSSGGTDTQYF. The CDR3, as DNA: TGTGCTAGCAGCTCAGGGGGCACAGATACACAGTATTTT. The genes are TRBV7-7 and TRBJ2-3; 8 bases map to TRBD1. CDR1 SSHAT and CDR2 FNYEAQ come from the germline V gene (reference sequence). This CDR3 has 13 amino acids.

The rearrangement links TRBV15 to TRBJ1-4; D is perhaps TRBD1 (6 bases). The germline V gene has CDR1 LNHNV and CDR2 YYDKDF (reference sequence). The CDR3 covers 16 residues. Deletions cut 5 bases from V and 7 bases from J, with 20 bases between. The CDR3: CATSRVKQGGGEKLFF. The CDR3 nucleotides read TGTGCCACCAGCCGGGTAAAGCAGGGAGGGGGTGAAAAACTGTTTTTT.

The J gene is TRBJ2-5, the V gene TRBV6-1; D unclear. The CDR3 spans 11 residues. Germline CDR1 MNHNS, CDR2 SASEGT. V was clipped by 0 bases and J by 4 bases, with 0 bases between them. The CDR3 nucleotides read TGTGCCAGCAGTGAAGCAGAGACCCAGTACTTC. Amino acid sequence: CASSEAETQYF.